This T cell receptor (beta chain) was retrieved from a study of blood T cell repertoires in COVID-19. Study-level information: Sites across the United States, Italy and Spain contributed samples from acute and convalescent COVID-19. Sample material is recorded as cDNA or gDNA derived from T cells, B-cell-depleted T cells, or PBMCs.

TCRdb keeps only in-frame clones here, not all; method: immunoSEQ multiplex PCR. The repertoire consists of around 20,000 clones, with 85% to 90% occurring once and the leading ten covering about 17%. The germline gives CDR1 MGHRA, CDR2 YSYEKL. The CDR3 runs to 16 residues. With 1 base clipped from V and 5 bases from J, the junction kept 11 bases outside the gene matches. The rearrangement links TRBV4-1 to TRBJ2-7, with 7 bases matching TRBD1. The specimen sequenced was peripheral blood. The clonotype comes from a man between 65 and 85 years old with acute or convalescent COVID-19. The CDR3 sequence: CASSQVLGQGVHEQYF. Written as DNA, the CDR3 is TGCGCCAGCAGCCAAGTTCTGGGCCAGGGGGTCCACGAGCAGTACTTC.